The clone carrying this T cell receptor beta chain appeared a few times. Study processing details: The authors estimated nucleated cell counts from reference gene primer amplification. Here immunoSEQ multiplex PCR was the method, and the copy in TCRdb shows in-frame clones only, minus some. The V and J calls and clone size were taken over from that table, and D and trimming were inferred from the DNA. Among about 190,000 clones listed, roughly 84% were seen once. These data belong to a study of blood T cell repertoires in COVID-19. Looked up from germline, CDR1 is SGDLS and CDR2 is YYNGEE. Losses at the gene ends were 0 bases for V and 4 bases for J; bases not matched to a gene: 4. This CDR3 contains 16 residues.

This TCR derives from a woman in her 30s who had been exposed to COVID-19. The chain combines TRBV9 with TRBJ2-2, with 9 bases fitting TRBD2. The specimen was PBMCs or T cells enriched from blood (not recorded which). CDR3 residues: CASSVVASGATGELFF. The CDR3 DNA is TGTGCCAGCAGCGTAGTGGCTAGCGGGGCCACCGGGGAGCTGTTTTTT.